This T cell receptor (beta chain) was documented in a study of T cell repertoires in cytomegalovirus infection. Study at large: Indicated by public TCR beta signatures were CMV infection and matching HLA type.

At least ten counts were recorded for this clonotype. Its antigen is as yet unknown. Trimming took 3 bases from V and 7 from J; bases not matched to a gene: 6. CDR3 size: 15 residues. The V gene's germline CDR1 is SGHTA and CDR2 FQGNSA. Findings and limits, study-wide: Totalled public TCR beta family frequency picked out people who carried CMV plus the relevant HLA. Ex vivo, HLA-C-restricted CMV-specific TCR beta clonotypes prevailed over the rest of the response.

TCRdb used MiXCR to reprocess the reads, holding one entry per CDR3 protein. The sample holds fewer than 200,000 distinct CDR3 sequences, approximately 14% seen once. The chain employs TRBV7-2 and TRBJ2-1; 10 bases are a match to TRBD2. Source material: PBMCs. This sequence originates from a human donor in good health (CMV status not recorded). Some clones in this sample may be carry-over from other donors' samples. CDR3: CASSFPSGGLNEQFF. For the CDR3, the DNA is TGTGCCAGCAGCTTCCCTAGCGGGGGATTGAATGAGCAGTTCTTC.